This passage covers 12 T cell receptor beta chains from one sample sequenced in a study of OX40 agonist ivuxolimab in advanced cancers. To prepare the library, the immunoSEQ multiplex PCR assay was applied. The source is immuneACCESS, and TCRdb retained only in-frame sequences with V and J called. Part of the clones is not carried over; for the studies checked, unresolved V genes explain less than half of this, and the remainder is unexplained. In this sample the table shows more than 9,000 clones, 60% to 70% of which occur a single time. The leading ten clones occupy 46% of the sample. The source was CD4+ or CD8+ T cells sorted from blood, collected in a trial of the OX40 agonist ivuxolimab. Every receptor here comes from an adult with an advanced solid tumor such as melanoma, head and neck, liver or kidney cancer.

The chain is built from TRBV14 and TRBJ2-7, with D perhaps matching TRBD2 (5 bases). Germline V lookup: CDR1 SGHDN, CDR2 FVKESK. V was pared by 3 bases and J by 4 bases, with 13 bases between. The CDR3 runs to 14 residues. The DNA for the CDR3 is TGTGCCAGCAGCCAGGGTCAGCGGAGGTACGAGCAGTACTTC. It translates to CASSQGQRRYEQYF.

This chain connects TRBV15 to TRBJ2-2, with D possibly being TRBD2 (5 bases). Trimming took 6 bases from V and 6 from J, leaving 17 bases between them. Germline V gene lookup returns CDR1 LNHNV and CDR2 YYDKDF (reference sequence). This CDR3 has 15 residues. CDR3 sequence (DNA): TGTGCCACCAGAATAACGCGGGCTGGGTCCGGGGAGCTGTTTTTT. Its protein product is CATRITRAGSGELFF. The entire variable domain, with the rest obtained from reference TRBV15 and TRBJ2-2, is as follows: DAMVIQNPRYQVTQFGKPVTLSCSQTLNHNVMYWYQQKSSQAPKLLFHYYDKDFNNEADTPDNFQSRRPNTSFCFLDIRSPGLGDTAMYLCATRITRAGSGELFFGEGSRLTVL.

V usage is TRBV7-8 and J usage is TRBJ2-3; the match to TRBD1 covers 8 bases. The CDR3 is made up of 16 amino acids. The germline V gene has CDR1 SGHVS and CDR2 FQNEAQ. With 2 bases clipped from V and 2 bases from J, the junction kept 6 bases outside the gene matches. The CDR3 bases are TGTGCCAGCAGCTTAAAAGGACAGGGCCTCACAGATACGCAGTATTTT. Protein: CASSLKGQGLTDTQYF. The full variable domain, rest sourced from reference TRBV7-8 and TRBJ2-3, is GAGVSQSPRYKVAKRGQDVALRCDPISGHVSLFWYQQALGQGPEFLTYFQNEAQLDKSGLPSDRFFAERPEGSVSTLKIQRTQQEDSAVYLCASSLKGQGLTDTQYFGPGTRLTVL.

This clone was observed a handful of times. The J gene is TRBJ2-7, the V gene TRBV19, with 13 bases lining up with TRBD2. The CDR3 runs to 15 residues. Germline V gene lookup returns CDR1 LNHDA and CDR2 SQIVND (reference sequence). V gave up 5 bases and J gave up 4 bases; unmatched junction bases: 5. The CDR3: CASSAGLAGEYEQYF. The DNA for the CDR3 is TGTGCCAGTAGTGCCGGACTAGCGGGAGAATACGAGCAGTACTTC. The full variable domain, rest sourced from reference TRBV19 and TRBJ2-7, is DGGITQSPKYLFRKEGQNVTLSCEQNLNHDAMYWYRQDPGQGLRLIYYSQIVNDFQKGDIAEGYSVSREKKESFPLTVTSAQKNPTAFYLCASSAGLAGEYEQYFGPGTRLTVT.

Concerning this clone: No DNA is shown, since the ends of the CDR3 on it are uncertain; the CDR3 is the one TCRdb lists. This chain links TRBV27 with TRBJ1-2; the table gives TRBD1 as D, unverified against the DNA. Per germline, CDR1 MNHEY and CDR2 SMNVEV (reference sequence). The CDR3 is 14 amino acids long, termini counted. The CDR3 region is CASSSSTRNYGYTF.

The sample holds a few counts of this clone. This same CDR3 is encoded by further DNA sequences in the sample. The rearrangement joins TRBV7-3 to TRBJ2-1; the match to TRBD2 covers 12 bases. The CDR3 sequence is 15 residues long. Germline CDR1 and CDR2: SGHTA and FQGTGA. With V trimmed by 5 bases and J by 4 bases, 3 bases remained unmatched. The CDR3 region has the DNA TGTGCCAGCAGCCAACTAGCGGGAGGATACAATGAGCAGTTCTTC. Its protein product is CASSQLAGGYNEQFF.

V is TRBV7-9 and J is TRBJ2-3; 8 nucleotides line up with TRBD2. Losses at the gene ends were 3 bases for V and 6 bases for J; bases not matched to a gene: 5. The CDR3 spans 14 residues. Germline CDR1 and CDR2: SEHNR and FQNEAQ (reference sequence). CDR3 in amino acids: CASSFGGETDTQYF. DNA for the CDR3: TGTGCCAGCAGCTTCGGGGGGGAGACCGATACGCAGTATTTT.

This clone was recorded only once. V usage is TRBV4-1 and J usage is TRBJ1-2; the match to TRBD1 covers 7 bases. Per germline, CDR1 MGHRA and CDR2 YSYEKL. Losses at the gene ends were 3 bases for V and 3 bases for J; bases not matched to a gene: 7. This CDR3 has 15 amino acids. This CDR3 is CASSQDRTGYYGYTF. CDR3 nucleotide sequence: TGCGCCAGCAGCCAGGACCGGACAGGCTACTATGGCTACACCTTC.

Remarks on this clone: The sample holds other DNA sequences that translate to the same CDR3. CDR3 nucleotide sequence: TGTGCCAGCAGTTTCGGAGGACCTGGTTACAATGAGCAGTTCTTC. This translates into CASSFGGPGYNEQFF. The chain employs TRBV27 and TRBJ2-1; a possible D gene is TRBD2 (5 bases). Germline values: CDR1 MNHEY, CDR2 SMNVEV (reference sequence). Between the trimmed V and J ends, which lost 3 bases and 4 bases, there was a span of 13 bases. The CDR3 covers 15 residues.

J is TRBJ2-3 and V is TRBV7-3; D gene ambiguous. The CDR3 sequence is 14 residues long. The germline V gene encodes CDR1 SGHTA and CDR2 FQGTGA. V was cut by 2 bases and J by 7 bases, with 13 bases left in between. In nucleotides, the CDR3 is TGTGCCAGCAGCTTACTTGGCGGCAAAAATACGCAGTATTTT. Its translation is CASSLLGGKNTQYF.

This sequence joins TRBV7-9 and TRBJ1-1, with 8 bases that match TRBD1. The CDR3 contains 15 residues. Trimming took 5 bases from V and 1 from J; bases not matched to a gene: 6. Per the germline V gene, CDR1 is SEHNR and CDR2 is FQNEAQ (reference sequence). CDR3 loop: CASSAHGTGNTEAFF. The CDR3 nucleotides read TGTGCCAGCAGCGCCCACGGGACAGGGAACACTGAAGCTTTCTTT.

The J gene is TRBJ2-1, the V gene TRBV4-1; 8 bases match TRBD2. The CDR3 contains 16 residues. The V gene end was trimmed by 1 base and the J gene end by 0 bases; junction bases not matched to a gene: 2. Per germline, CDR1 MGHRA and CDR2 YSYEKL. The CDR3 nucleotides read TGCGCCAGCAGCCAAGGACTAGCGAGCTCCTACAATGAGCAGTTCTTC. This encodes CASSQGLASSYNEQFF.